These 13 T cell receptor beta chains share one sample of origin, sequenced in a study of post-analysis software for immune sequencing data (dated by TCRdb to the mid-2010s). The paper's findings and limits, for the study overall: Roughly 5 TRBV segments, including TRBV5-6, TRBV5-1 and TRBV20-1, were significantly more frequent in patients than controls.

The library was produced with PCR. The run used an Illumina HiSeq 2500. To reduce PCR and sequencing biases, unique molecular identifiers were built into the TCR beta cDNA libraries. The public reads were run again by TCRdb, first through fastp at Q25 and then through MiXCR, and only productive beta chains were kept. A single entry per CDR3 protein holds the most common genes and DNA from its merged rows. For this sample the table gives about 770,000 distinct CDR3 sequences, of which around 45% were detected only once. The top ten clones comprise approximately 5% of the sample. Their target antigens are unknown. The sequenced sample was blood. The receptors originated from a girl between 10 and 17 years old with multiple sclerosis.

V and J are TRBV7-2 and TRBJ2-5; tentatively, D is TRBD2 (5 bases). Matching the DNA end better, TRBJ2-7 makes the J call doubtful. Germline V gene data show CDR1 as SGHTA and CDR2 as FQGNSA. CDR3 size: 13 residues. CDR3 amino acids: CASSLVGGFEQYF. The CDR3 DNA is TGTGCCAGCAGCTTAGTAGGAGGTTTCGAGCAGTACTTC.

The chain uses TRBV29-1 and TRBJ2-6; D is unresolved. The CDR3 is 11 amino acids. The V gene's germline CDR1 is SQVTM and CDR2 ANQGSEA. V was shortened by 5 bases and J by 4 bases, with 3 bases between the two germline ends. The CDR3 DNA follows: TGCAGCGTTCTGGGGGCCAACGTCCTGACTTTC. This translates into CSVLGANVLTF.

The V call is TRBV28, the J call TRBJ2-5, with TRBD1 identical over 7 bases. Trimming removed 5 bases from V and 5 bases from J; junction bases left unmatched: 11. Germline CDR1 and CDR2: MDHEN and SYDVKM. The CDR3 spans 15 residues. Here the CDR3 reads CASSRRPRQGETQYF. CDR3 sequence (DNA): TGTGCCAGCAGTCGTCGACCCAGACAGGGCGAGACCCAGTACTTC.

This chain joins TRBV5-6 and TRBJ1-2; D remains unclear. This CDR3 has 11 amino acids. Germline assignment: CDR1 SGHDT and CDR2 YYEEEE. Trimming pared 0 bases from V and 12 bases from J, leaving 9 bases between. The CDR3 loop reads CASSLVGSHTF. CDR3 sequence (DNA): TGTGCCAGCAGCTTGGTCGGGTCCCACACCTTC.

The chain uses TRBV25-1 and TRBJ2-7, with unresolved D. Germline CDR1 is MGHDK and CDR2 is SYGVNS. Trimming removed 4 bases from V and 1 base from J, with 8 bases in between. The CDR3 has 13 residues. CDR3 residues: CASSVVESYEQYF. In DNA form, the CDR3 reads TGTGCCAGCAGTGTTGTAGAATCCTACGAGCAGTACTTC.

The genes are TRBV5-1 and TRBJ1-4, with D possibly TRBD1 on 5 matching bases. This CDR3 comprises 14 residues. CDR1 is SGHRS, CDR2 YFSETQ, per germline. The V and J ends lost 0 bases and 8 bases respectively, with 11 bases between them. CDR3 amino acids: CASSLAGQGEKLFF. The CDR3 DNA is TGCGCCAGCAGCTTGGCAGGACAAGGAGAAAAACTGTTTTTT.

A few counts support this clonotype. The V call is TRBV29-1, the J call TRBJ2-5; 11 bases align to TRBD1. The germline gives CDR1 SQVTM, CDR2 ANQGSEA. This CDR3 is built from 16 residues. V shed 3 bases and J 0 bases; nucleotides not matched to a gene: 6. CDR3 protein: CSVEALGQGDQETQYF. The CDR3 coding sequence is TGCAGCGTTGAGGCCCTGGGACAGGGGGACCAAGAGACCCAGTACTTC. Full variable domain (rest looked up from reference TRBV29-1 and TRBJ2-5): SAVISQKPSRDICQRGTSLTIQCQVDSQVTMMFWYRQQPGQSLTLIATANQGSEATYESGFVIDKFPISRPNLTFSTLTVSNMSPEDSSIYLCSVEALGQGDQETQYFGPGTRLLVL.

This clonotype was observed a handful of times. The V and J genes are TRBV20-1 and TRBJ2-7; TRBD1 agrees at 8 bases. Germline CDR1 is DFQATT and CDR2 is SNEGSKA (reference sequence). The CDR3 loop spans 13 amino acids. Unmatched junction bases numbered 8, after V lost 6 bases and J lost 4 bases. The DNA for the CDR3 is TGCAGTGCCCCCCGGACAGGGCTATACGAGCAGTACTTC. Its protein is CSAPRTGLYEQYF.

This chain uses TRBV27 with TRBJ2-3, with D perhaps being TRBD1 or TRBD2 (5 bases each). V lost 3 bases, J lost 7 bases, and 14 bases lay in between. Germline V lookup: CDR1 MNHEY, CDR2 SMNVEV (reference sequence). The CDR3 extends over 14 amino acids. For the CDR3, the DNA is TGTGCCAGCAGTTTTCTACGGGACCCCCATACGCAGTATTTT. It specifies CASSFLRDPHTQYF.

The chain employs TRBV20-1 and TRBJ2-7, with 7 bases identical to TRBD1. CDR3 length: 13 amino acids. Germline trimming cut 2 bases from V and 5 bases from J; bases unmatched to any gene: 6. Germline CDR1 reads DFQATT; CDR2 reads SNEGSKA (reference sequence). In DNA, the CDR3 is TGCAGTGCTAGACCGACAGGGAGCAACGAGCAGTACTTC. Its translation: CSARPTGSNEQYF.

The chain couples TRBV25-1 to TRBJ2-1; possibly TRBD1 or TRBD2 for D (6 bases each). Trimming pared 10 bases from V and 4 bases from J, leaving 14 bases between. Germline V gene sequence: CDR1 MGHDK, CDR2 SYGVNS. This CDR3 is 13 amino acids long. The CDR3 DNA is TGTGCCACCCGTAGCGGACAGTACAATGAGCAGTTCTTC. This encodes CATRSGQYNEQFF.

This clonotype has a handful of counts. This sequence joins TRBV14 and TRBJ2-7, with 10 bases lining up with TRBD1. The CDR3 is made up of 14 amino acids. Unmatched junction bases numbered 4, after V lost 4 bases and J lost 4 bases. Germline CDR1 SGHDN, CDR2 FVKESK. Here the CDR3 DNA reads TGTGCCAGCAGCCGACGGGACAGGGGTTACGAGCAGTACTTC. Encoded protein: CASSRRDRGYEQYF.

The genes are TRBV27 and TRBJ1-2; no reliable D call. Trimming cost V 1 base and J 7 bases, with 13 bases left between them. The CDR3 spans 14 residues. Germline V gives CDR1 MNHEY, CDR2 SMNVEV (reference sequence). CDR3 in amino acids: CASSLYEGFSGYTF. The CDR3 nucleotides are TGTGCCAGCAGTTTATACGAGGGATTCTCTGGCTACACCTTC.